This T cell receptor beta chain was recorded in a study of T cells in Graves' hyperthyroidism and ophthalmopathy. To note about this clonotype: The target antigen is unknown.

RNA transcripts yielded amplified TCR beta CDR3 regions. Primed by the HTBI set, a first-round RT-PCR was run on the TCR CDR3. Each CDR3 protein is one row after TCRdb ran MiXCR on the multiplex PCR reads. Among over 300,000 distinct CDR3 sequences listed, approximately 13% were seen once. V was cut by 7 bases and J by 3 bases, with 18 bases left in between. Germline V CDR1 and CDR2: SGHTA, FQGNSA. The CDR3 sequence is 15 residues long. Study-wide findings and caveats: Within blood appeared most thyroid clonotypes that had expanded above 0.001. The model forecast ophthalmopathy, anticipating it by a median around 6.9 months before onset.

The chain recombines TRBV7-2 with TRBJ1-2; D uncertain. This clonotype originated in an older woman with Graves' hyperthyroidism. The specimen was blood. CDR3 loop: CASNINARPDYGYTF. CDR3 in DNA: TGTGCCAGCAACATAAATGCCCGACCCGACTATGGCTACACCTTC. Using reference TRBV7-2 and TRBJ1-2 for the parts outside the CDR3, the full variable domain is GAGVSQSPSNKVTEKGKDVELRCDPISGHTALYWYRQSLGQGLEFLIYFQGNSAPDKSGLPSDRFSAERTGGSVSTLTIQRTQQEDSAVYLCASNINARPDYGYTFGSGTRLTVV.